This entry is about one T cell receptor (beta chain). Its target is not known. The CDR3 sequence is 15 residues long. V dropped 5 bases and J dropped 0 bases, with 12 bases sitting between them. CDR1 and CDR2 (germline): SGHNT, YENEEA. This sample's time point: pre-treatment sample, taken before nivolumab and TIL therapy. Tumor tissue came from excised metastases, mostly pleural nodules or supraclavicular lymph nodes. These data come from a study of TIL therapy for anti-PD-1-resistant metastatic lung cancer. Study at large: Patients had a median age of almost 55 years (range roughly 38-85). Points from the study as a whole: The cohort had more treatment-naive, never-smoker and oncogene-addicted patients than typical.

The libraries were made with immunoSEQ v3. Using immunoSEQ multiplex PCR, the repertoire was profiled, and TCRdb retains in-frame clones only, with some absent. This table has tens of thousands of clones, over 55% appearing once. The sample was tumor tissue, taken at baseline. The TCR originated in a woman aged 30-85 years with non-small cell lung cancer. The chain carries TRBV11-3 and TRBJ2-3; a weak D match, TRBD2 (6 bases). In DNA form, the CDR3 reads TGTGCCAGCAGCCCGGACGGGGGAAGCACAGATACGCAGTATTTT. Encoded protein: CASSPDGGSTDTQYF.